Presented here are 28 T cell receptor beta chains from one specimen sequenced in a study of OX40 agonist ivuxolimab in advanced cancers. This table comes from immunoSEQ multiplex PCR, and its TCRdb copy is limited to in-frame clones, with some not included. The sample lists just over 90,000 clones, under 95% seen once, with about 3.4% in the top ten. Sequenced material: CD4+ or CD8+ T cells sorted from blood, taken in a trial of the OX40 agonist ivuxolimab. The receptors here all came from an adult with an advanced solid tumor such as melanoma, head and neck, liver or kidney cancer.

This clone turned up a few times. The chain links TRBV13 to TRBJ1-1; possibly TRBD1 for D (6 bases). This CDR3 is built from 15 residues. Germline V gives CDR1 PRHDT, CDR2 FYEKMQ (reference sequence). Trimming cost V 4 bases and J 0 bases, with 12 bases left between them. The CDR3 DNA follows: TGTGCCAGCAGCTCGGACAGAAGCATGAACACTGAAGCTTTCTTT. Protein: CASSSDRSMNTEAFF. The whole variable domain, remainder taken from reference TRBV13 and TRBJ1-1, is AAGVIQSPRHLIKEKRETATLKCYPIPRHDTVYWYQQGPGQDPQFLISFYEKMQSDKGSIPDRFSAQQFSDYHSELNMSSLELGDSALYFCASSSDRSMNTEAFFGQGTRLTVV.

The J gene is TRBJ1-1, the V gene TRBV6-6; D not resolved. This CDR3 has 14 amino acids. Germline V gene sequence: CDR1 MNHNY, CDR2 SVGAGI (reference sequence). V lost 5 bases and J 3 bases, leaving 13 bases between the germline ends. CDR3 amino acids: CASSPSGTYTEAFF. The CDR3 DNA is TGTGCCAGCAGTCCTTCGGGTACTTACACTGAAGCTTTCTTT.

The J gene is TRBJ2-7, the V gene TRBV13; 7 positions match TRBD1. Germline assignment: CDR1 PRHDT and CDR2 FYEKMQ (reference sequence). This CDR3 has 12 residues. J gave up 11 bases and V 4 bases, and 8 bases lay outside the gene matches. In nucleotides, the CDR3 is TGTGCCAGCAGCTCGGGACAGTCGAGCAAGTACTTC. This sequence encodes CASSSGQSSKYF. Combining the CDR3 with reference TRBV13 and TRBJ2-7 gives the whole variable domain AAGVIQSPRHLIKEKRETATLKCYPIPRHDTVYWYQQGPGQDPQFLISFYEKMQSDKGSIPDRFSAQQFSDYHSELNMSSLELGDSALYFCASSSGQSSKYFGPGTRLTVT.

This chain's CDR3 is CASSSWGKVTNIQYF. The CDR3 region has the DNA TGTGCCAGCAGCTCATGGGGCAAGGTAACAAACATTCAGTACTTC. This chain uses TRBV11-2 with TRBJ2-4, with a possible D match to TRBD1 (5 bases). Trimming removed 4 bases from V and 6 bases from J, with 16 bases in between. In germline, CDR1 is SGHAT, CDR2 FQNNGV. This CDR3 has 15 amino acids.

In nucleotides, the CDR3 is TGTGCCAGCAGCCAAGGAAGACGGGCCTATGGCTACACCTTC. Its translation is CASSQGRRAYGYTF. V is TRBV14 and J is TRBJ1-2; D is unresolved. This CDR3 is 14 amino acids long. The V gene's germline CDR1 is SGHDN and CDR2 FVKESK. Trimming removed 1 base from V and 4 bases from J, with 10 bases in between.

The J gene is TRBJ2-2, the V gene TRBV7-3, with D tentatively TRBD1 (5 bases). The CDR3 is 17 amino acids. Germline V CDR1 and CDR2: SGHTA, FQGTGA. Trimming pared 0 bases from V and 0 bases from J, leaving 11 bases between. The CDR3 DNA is TGTGCCAGCAGCTTAACCCCGACAGAAACGAACACCGGGGAGCTGTTTTTT. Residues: CASSLTPTETNTGELFF. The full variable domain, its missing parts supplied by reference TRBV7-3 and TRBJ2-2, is GAGVSQTPSNKVTEKGKYVELRCDPISGHTALYWYRQSLGQGPEFLIYFQGTGAADDSGLPNDRFFAVRPEGSVSTLKIQRTERGDSAVYLCASSLTPTETNTGELFFGEGSRLTVL.

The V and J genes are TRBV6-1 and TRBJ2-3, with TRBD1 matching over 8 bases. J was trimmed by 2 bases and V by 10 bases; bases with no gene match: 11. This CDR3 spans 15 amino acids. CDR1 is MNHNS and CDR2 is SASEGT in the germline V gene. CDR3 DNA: TGTGCCACGGGAGCGTGGACAGGGCACACAGATACGCAGTATTTT. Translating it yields CATGAWTGHTDTQYF.

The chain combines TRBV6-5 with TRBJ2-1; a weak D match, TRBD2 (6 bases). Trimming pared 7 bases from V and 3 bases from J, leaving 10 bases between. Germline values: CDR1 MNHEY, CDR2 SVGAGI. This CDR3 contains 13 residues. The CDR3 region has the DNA TGTGCCAGCAACGGGGGAAACTACAATGAGCAGTTCTTC. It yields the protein CASNGGNYNEQFF.

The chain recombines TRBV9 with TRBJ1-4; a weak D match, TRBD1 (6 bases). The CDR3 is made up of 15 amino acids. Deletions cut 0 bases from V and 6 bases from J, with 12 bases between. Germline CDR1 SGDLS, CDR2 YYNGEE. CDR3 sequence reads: CASSVESGDDEKLFF. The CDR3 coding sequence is TGTGCCAGCAGCGTAGAATCAGGGGACGATGAAAAACTGTTTTTT.

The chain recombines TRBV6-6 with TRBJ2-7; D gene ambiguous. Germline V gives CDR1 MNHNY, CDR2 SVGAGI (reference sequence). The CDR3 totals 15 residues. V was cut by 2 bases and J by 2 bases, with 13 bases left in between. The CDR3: CASSYGQTITYEQYF. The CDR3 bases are TGTGCCAGCAGTTACGGGCAGACAATAACCTACGAGCAGTACTTC.

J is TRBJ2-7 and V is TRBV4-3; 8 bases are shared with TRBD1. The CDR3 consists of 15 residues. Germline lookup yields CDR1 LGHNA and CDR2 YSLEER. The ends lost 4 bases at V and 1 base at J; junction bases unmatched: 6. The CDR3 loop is CASSPRTGGSYEQYF. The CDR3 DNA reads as TGCGCCAGCAGCCCGAGAACAGGGGGTTCCTACGAGCAGTACTTC.

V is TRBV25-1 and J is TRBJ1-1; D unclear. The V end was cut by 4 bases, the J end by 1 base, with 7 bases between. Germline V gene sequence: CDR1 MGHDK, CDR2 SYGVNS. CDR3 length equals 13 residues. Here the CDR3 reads CASSAKWNTEAFF. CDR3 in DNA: TGTGCCAGCAGTGCCAAGTGGAACACTGAAGCTTTCTTT.

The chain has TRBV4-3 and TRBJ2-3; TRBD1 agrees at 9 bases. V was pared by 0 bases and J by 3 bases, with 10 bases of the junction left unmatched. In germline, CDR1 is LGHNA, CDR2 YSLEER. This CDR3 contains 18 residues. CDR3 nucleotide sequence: TGCGCCAGCAGCCAAGAGGACAGGGGATTTTATAATACAGATACGCAGTATTTT. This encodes CASSQEDRGFYNTDTQYF.

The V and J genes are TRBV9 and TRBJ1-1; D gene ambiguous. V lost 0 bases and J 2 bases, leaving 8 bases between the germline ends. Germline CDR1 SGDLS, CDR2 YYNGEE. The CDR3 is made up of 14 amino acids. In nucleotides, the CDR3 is TGTGCCAGCAGCGTAGACTTGGGTAACACTGAAGCTTTCTTT. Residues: CASSVDLGNTEAFF.

CDR3 DNA: TGTGCCAGTATCGATTACAACACTGAAGCTTTCTTT. This sequence encodes CASIDYNTEAFF. This rearrangement joins TRBV19 to TRBJ1-1; D uncertain. V lost 7 bases to trimming and J lost 2 bases, with 8 bases between them. The germline V gene encodes CDR1 LNHDA and CDR2 SQIVND (reference sequence). The CDR3 length is 12 residues.

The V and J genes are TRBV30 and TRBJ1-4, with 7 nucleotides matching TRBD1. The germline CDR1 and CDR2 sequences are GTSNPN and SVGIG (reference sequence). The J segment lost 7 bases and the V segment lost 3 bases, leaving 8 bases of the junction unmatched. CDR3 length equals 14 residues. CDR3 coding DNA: TGTGCCTGGAGCGCAGGGGGGGCCGGTGAAAAACTGTTTTTT. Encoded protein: CAWSAGGAGEKLFF.

CDR3 amino acids: CASSFVDSGPYGYTF. CDR3 nucleotide sequence: TGTGCCAGCAGTTTCGTCGATTCCGGGCCATATGGCTACACCTTC. The gene calls are TRBV6-6 and TRBJ1-2; D uncertain. CDR3 length equals 15 residues. V lost 4 bases, J lost 5 bases, and 17 bases lay in between. Germline V gene lookup returns CDR1 MNHNY and CDR2 SVGAGI (reference sequence).

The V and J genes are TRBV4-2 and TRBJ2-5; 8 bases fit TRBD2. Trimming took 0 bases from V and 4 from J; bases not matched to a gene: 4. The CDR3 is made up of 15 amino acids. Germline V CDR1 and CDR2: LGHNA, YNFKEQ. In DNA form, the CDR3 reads TGTGCCAGCAGCCAAGATTGGGGACTAGGAGAGACCCAGTACTTC. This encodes CASSQDWGLGETQYF.

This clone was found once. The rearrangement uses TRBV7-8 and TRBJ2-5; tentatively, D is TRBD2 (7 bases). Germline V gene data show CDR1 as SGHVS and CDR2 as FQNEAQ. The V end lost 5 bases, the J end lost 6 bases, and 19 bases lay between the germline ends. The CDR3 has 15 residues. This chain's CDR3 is CASSPQGRGGQTQYF. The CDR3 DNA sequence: TGTGCCAGCAGCCCCCAGGGGAGGGGGGGGCAGACCCAGTACTTC.

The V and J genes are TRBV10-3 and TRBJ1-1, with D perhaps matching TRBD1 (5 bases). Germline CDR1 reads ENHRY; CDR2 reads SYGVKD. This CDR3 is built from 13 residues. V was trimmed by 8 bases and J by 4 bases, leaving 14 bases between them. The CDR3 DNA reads TGTGCCATCCTCGGGGCCCTCGGCACTGAAGCTTTCTTT. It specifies CAILGALGTEAFF.

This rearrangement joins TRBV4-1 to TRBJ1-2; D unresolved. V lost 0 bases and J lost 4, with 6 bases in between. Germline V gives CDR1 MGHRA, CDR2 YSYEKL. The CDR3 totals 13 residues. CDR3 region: CASSQENGYGYTF. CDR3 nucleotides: TGCGCCAGCAGCCAAGAGAACGGCTATGGCTACACCTTC.

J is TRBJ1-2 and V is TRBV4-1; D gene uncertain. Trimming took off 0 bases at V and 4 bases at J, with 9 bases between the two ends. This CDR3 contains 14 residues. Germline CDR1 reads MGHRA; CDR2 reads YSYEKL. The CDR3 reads CASSQDRGSYGYTF. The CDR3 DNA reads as TGCGCCAGCAGCCAAGATCGAGGTAGCTATGGCTACACCTTC.

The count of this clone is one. Here the CDR3 reads CASSYRTDTQYF. CDR3 DNA: TGTGCCAGCTCATACCGCACAGATACGCAGTATTTT. The gene calls are TRBV18 and TRBJ2-3; D unresolved. Per germline, CDR1 KGHSH and CDR2 LQKENI. The V end was cut by 5 bases, the J end by 1 base, with 4 bases between. This CDR3 has 12 residues.

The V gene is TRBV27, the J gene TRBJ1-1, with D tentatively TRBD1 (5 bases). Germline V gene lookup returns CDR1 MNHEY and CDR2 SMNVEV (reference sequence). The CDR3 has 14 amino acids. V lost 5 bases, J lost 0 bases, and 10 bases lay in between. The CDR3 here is CASSPGSMNTEAFF. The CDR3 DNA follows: TGTGCCAGCAGTCCAGGGAGTATGAACACTGAAGCTTTCTTT.

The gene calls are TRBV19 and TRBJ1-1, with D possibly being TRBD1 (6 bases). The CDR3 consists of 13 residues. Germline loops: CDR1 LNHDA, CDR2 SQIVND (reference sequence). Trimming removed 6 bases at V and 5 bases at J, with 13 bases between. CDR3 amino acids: CASRDRGSTEAFF. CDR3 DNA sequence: TGTGCCAGTAGGGACAGAGGTAGTACTGAAGCTTTCTTT.

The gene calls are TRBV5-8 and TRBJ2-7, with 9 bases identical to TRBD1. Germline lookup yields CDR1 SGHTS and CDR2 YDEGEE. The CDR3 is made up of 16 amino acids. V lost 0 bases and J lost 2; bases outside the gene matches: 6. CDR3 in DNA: TGTGCCAGCAGCTTGGGCACCAGACAGGGGGCCTACGAGCAGTACTTC. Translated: CASSLGTRQGAYEQYF.

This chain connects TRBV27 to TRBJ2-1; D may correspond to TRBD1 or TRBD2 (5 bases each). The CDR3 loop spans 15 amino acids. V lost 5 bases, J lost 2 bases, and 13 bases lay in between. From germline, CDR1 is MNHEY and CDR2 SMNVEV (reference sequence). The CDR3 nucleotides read TGTGCCAGCAGTCCTCGCCTGGGGGCCTACAATGAGCAGTTCTTC. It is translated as CASSPRLGAYNEQFF.

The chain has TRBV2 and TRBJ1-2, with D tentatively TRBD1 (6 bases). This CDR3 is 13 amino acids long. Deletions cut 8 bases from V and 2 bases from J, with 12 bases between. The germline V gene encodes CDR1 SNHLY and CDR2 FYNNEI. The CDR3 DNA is TGTGCCAGCGGCGGTCAGGGGAACTATGGCTACACCTTC. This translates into CASGGQGNYGYTF.